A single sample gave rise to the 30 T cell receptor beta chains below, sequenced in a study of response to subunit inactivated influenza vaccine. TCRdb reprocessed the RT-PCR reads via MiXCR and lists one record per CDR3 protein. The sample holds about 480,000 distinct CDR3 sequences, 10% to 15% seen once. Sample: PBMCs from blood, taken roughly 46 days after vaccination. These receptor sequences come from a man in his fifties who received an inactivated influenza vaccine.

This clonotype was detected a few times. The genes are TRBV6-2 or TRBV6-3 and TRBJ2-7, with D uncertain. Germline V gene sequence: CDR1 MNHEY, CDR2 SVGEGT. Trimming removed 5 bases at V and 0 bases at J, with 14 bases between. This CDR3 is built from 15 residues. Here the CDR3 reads CASSTDAISSYEQYF. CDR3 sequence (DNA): TGTGCCAGCAGTACGGACGCCATAAGCTCCTACGAGCAGTACTTC.

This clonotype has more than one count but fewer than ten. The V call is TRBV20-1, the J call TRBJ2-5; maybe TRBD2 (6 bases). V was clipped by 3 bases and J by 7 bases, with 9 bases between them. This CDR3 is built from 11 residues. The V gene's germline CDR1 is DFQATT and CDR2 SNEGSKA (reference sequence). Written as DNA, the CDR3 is TGCAGTGCTAGTGGGCGGGGGACCCAGTACTTC. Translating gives CSASGRGTQYF.

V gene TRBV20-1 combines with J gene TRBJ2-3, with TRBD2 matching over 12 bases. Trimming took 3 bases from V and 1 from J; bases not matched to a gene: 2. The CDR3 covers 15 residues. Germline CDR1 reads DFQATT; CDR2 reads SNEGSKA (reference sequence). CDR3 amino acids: CSASPSGRGTDTQYF. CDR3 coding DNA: TGCAGTGCTAGTCCTAGCGGGAGGGGCACAGATACGCAGTATTTT.

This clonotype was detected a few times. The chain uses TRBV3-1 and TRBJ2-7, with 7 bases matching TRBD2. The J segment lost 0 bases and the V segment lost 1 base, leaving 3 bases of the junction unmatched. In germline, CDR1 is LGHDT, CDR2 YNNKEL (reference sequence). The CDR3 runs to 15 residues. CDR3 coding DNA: TGTGCCAGCAGCCAAGGCACTAGCGTCTCCTACGAGCAGTACTTC. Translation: CASSQGTSVSYEQYF.

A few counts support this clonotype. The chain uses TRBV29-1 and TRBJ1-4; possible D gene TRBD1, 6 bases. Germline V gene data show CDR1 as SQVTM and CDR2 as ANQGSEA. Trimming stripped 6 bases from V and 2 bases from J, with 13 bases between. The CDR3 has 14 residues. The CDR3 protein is CSVGYGQTNEKLFF. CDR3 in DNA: TGCAGCGTCGGATACGGACAGACTAATGAAAAACTGTTTTTT.

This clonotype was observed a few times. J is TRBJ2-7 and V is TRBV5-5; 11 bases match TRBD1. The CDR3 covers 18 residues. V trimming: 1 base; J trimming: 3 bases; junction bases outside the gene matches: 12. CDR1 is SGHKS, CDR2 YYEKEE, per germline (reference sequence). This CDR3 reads CASSLYPLRTGGLYEQYF. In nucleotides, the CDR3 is TGTGCCAGCAGCTTGTACCCGCTCCGGACAGGGGGCCTCTACGAGCAGTACTTC.

Here the CDR3 reads CASSYSAEGYEQYF. The CDR3 region has the DNA TGTGCCAGCAGTTACTCGGCCGAGGGCTACGAGCAGTACTTC. The genes are TRBV6-5 and TRBJ2-7; TRBD2 might be the D (5 bases). CDR3 length: 14 amino acids. CDR1 and CDR2 (germline): MNHEY, SVGAGI. Trimming pared 0 bases from V and 3 bases from J, leaving 9 bases between.

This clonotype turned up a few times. The CDR3 protein is CASRDYGYEQYF. The CDR3, as DNA: TGTGCCAGCAGGGACTACGGCTACGAGCAGTACTTC. The J gene is TRBJ2-7, the V gene TRBV7-8; TRBD2 might be the D (6 bases). The V end was cut by 6 bases, the J end by 3 bases, with 9 bases between. The CDR3 contains 12 residues. Germline CDR1 is SGHVS and CDR2 is FQNEAQ.

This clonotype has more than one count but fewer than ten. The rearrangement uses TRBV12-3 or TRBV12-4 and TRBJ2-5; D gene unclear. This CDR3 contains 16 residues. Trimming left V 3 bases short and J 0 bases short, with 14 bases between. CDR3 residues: CASSFRALWYQETQYF. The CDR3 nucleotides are TGTGCCAGCAGTTTCAGAGCCCTTTGGTACCAAGAGACCCAGTACTTC.

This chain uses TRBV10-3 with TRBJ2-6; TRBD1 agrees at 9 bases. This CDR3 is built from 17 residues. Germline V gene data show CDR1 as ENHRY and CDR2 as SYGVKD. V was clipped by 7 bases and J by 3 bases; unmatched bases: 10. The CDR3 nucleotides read TGTGCCATCATCCCGGGACAGGGCCAGAATGGGGCCAACGTCCTGACTTTC. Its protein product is CAIIPGQGQNGANVLTF.

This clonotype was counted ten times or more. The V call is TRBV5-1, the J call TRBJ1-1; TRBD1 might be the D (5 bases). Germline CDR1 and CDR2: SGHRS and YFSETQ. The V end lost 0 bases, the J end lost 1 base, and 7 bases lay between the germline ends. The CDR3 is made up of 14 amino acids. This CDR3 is CASSLVQENTEAFF. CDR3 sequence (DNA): TGCGCCAGCAGCTTGGTACAGGAGAACACTGAAGCTTTCTTT.

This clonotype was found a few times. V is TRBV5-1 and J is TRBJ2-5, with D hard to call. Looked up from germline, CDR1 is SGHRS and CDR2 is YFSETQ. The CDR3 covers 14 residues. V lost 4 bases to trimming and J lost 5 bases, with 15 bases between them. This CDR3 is CASSVSDSTETQYF. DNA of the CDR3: TGCGCCAGCAGCGTTAGTGACTCTACCGAGACCCAGTACTTC.

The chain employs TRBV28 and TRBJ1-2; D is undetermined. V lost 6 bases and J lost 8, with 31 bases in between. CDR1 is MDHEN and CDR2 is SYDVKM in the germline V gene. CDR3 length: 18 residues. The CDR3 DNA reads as TGTGCCAGCAGCGCCGCTGGACGGTGGGGTGAGGAACCTTGGGGCTACACCTTC. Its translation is CASSAAGRWGEEPWGYTF.

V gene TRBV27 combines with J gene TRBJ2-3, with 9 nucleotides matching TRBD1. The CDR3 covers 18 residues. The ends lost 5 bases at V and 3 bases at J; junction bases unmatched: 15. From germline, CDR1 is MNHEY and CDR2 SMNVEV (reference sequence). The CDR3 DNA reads TGTGCCAGCAGTATCTCCCCCTTTGGACAGGGGTGGACAGATACGCAGTATTTT. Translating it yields CASSISPFGQGWTDTQYF.

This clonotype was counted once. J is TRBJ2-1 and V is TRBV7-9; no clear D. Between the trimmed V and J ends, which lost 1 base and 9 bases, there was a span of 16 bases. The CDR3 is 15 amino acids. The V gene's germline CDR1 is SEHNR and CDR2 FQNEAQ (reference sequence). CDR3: CASSLGAGGRREQFF. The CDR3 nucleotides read TGTGCCAGCAGCTTAGGGGCAGGTGGGCGACGTGAGCAGTTCTTC. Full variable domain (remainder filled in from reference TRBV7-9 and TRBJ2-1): DTGVSQNPRHKITKRGQNVTFRCDPISEHNRLYWYRQTLGQGPEFLTYFQNEAQLEKSRLLSDRFSAERPKGSFSTLEIQRTEQGDSAMYLCASSLGAGGRREQFFGPGTRLTVL.

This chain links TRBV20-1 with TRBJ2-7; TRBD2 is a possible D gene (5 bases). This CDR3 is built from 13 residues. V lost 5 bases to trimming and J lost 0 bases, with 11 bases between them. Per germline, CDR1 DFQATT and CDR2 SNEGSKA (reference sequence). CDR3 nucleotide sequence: TGCAGTGCTGGAGCGGCTAGCTCCTACGAGCAGTACTTC. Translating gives CSAGAASSYEQYF.

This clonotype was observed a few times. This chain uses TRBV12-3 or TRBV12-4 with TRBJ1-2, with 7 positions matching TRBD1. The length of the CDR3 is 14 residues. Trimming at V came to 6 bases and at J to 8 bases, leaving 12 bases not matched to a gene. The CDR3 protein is CASSPQTGPGGYTF. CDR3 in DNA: TGTGCCAGCAGCCCCCAGACAGGGCCGGGGGGCTACACCTTC.

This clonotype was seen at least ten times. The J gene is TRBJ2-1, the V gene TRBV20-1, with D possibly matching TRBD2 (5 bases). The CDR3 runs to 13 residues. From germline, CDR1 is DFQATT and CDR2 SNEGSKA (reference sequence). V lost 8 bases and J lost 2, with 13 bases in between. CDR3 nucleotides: TGCAGTAGTTCGAGCGGTACCTACAATGAGCAGTTCTTC. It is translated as CSSSSGTYNEQFF.

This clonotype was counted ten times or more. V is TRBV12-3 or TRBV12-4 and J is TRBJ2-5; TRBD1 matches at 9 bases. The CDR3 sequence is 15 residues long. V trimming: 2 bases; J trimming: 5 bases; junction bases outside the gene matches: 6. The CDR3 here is CASSLTGTGTETQYF. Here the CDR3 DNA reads TGTGCCAGCAGTTTAACCGGGACAGGGACGGAGACCCAGTACTTC.

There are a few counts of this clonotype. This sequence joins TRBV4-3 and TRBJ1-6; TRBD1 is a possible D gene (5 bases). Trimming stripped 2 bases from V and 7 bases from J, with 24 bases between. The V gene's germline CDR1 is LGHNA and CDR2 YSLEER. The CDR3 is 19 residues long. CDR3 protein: CASSQSYGALLSSNSPLHF. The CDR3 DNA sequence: TGCGCCAGCAGCCAATCCTACGGGGCCCTTTTGTCCTCAAATTCACCCCTCCACTTT.

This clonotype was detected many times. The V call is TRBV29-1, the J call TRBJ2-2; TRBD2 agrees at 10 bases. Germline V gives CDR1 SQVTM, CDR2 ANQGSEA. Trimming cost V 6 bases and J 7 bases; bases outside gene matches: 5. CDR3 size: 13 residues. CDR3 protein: CSVLAGRGGELFF. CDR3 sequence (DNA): TGCAGCGTACTAGCGGGACGAGGCGGGGAGCTGTTTTTT.

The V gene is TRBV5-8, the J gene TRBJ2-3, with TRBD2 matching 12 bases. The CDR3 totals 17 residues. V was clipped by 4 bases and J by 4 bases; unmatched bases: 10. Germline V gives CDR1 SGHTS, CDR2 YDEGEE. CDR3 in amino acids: CASSHTTSGRGADTQYF. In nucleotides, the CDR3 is TGTGCCAGCAGCCATACGACTAGCGGGAGAGGCGCAGATACGCAGTATTTT.

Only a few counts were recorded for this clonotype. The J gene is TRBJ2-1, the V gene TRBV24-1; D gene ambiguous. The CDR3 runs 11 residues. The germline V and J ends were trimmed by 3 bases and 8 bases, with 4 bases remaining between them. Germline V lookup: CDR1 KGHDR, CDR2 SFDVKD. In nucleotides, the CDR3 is TGTGCCACCAGTGATAATTATGAGCAGTTCTTC. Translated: CATSDNYEQFF.

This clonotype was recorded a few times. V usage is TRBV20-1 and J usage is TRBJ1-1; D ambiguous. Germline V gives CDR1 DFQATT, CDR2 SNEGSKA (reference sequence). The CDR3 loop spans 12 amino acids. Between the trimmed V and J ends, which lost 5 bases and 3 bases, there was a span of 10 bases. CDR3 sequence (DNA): TGCAGTGCTCGCAAATGGGACACTGAAGCTTTCTTT. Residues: CSARKWDTEAFF.

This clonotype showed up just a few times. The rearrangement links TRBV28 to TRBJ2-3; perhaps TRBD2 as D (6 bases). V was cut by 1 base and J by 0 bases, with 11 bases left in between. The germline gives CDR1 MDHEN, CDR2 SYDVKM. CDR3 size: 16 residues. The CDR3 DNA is TGTGCCAGCAGTTTATCGCGGGGCGGGAGCACAGATACGCAGTATTTT. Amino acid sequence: CASSLSRGGSTDTQYF.

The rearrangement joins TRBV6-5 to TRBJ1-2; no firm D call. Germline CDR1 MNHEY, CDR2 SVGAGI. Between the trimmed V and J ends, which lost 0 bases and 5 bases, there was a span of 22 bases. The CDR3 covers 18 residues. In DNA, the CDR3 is TGTGCCAGCAGTTACTCGTTTGAGGCAGGCCCCGGCGGTTATGGCTACACCTTC. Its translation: CASSYSFEAGPGGYGYTF.

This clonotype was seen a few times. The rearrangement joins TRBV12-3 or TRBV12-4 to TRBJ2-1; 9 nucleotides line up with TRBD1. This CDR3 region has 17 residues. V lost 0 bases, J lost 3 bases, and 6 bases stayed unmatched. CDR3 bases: TGTGCCAGCAGTTTAGCGCCGGACAGGGGTAGCTACAATGAGCAGTTCTTC. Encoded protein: CASSLAPDRGSYNEQFF.

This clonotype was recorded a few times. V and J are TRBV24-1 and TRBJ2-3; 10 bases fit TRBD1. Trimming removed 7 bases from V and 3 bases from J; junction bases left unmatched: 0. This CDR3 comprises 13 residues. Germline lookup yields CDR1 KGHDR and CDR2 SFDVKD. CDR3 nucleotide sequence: TGTGCCACCAGGGACAGGGGGACAGATACGCAGTATTTT. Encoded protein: CATRDRGTDTQYF.

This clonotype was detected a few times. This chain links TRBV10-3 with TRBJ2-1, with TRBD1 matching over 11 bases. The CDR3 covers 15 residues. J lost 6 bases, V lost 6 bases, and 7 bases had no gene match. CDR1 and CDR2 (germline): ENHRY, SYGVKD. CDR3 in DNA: TGTGCCATCAGCTTAGCCGGGACAGGGGGCAATGAGCAGTTCTTC. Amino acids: CAISLAGTGGNEQFF.

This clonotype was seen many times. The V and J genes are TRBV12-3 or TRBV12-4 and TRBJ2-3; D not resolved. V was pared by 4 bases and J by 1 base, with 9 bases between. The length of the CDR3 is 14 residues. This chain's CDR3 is CASSYETGTDTQYF. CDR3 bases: TGTGCCAGCAGTTACGAGACTGGCACAGATACGCAGTATTTT.